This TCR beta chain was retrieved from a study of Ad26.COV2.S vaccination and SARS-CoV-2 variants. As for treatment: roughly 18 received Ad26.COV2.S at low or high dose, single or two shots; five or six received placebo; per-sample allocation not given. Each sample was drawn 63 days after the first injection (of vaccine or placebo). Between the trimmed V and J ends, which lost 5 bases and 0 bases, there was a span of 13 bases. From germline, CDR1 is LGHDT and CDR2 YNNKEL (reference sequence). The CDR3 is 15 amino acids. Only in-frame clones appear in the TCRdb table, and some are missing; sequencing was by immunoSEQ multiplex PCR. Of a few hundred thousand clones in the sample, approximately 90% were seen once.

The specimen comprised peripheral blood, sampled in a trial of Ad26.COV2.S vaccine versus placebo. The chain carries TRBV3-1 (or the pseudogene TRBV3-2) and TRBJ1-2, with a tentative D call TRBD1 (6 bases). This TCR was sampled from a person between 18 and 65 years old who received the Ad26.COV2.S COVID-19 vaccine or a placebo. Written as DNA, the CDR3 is TGTGCCAGCAGCTCCGGGACAATCGCTAACTATGGCTACACCTTC. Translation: CASSSGTIANYGYTF.